The table lists the clone carrying this T cell receptor (beta chain) with a few counts. Its antigen is not identified. This CDR3 region has 15 residues. V lost 4 bases to trimming and J lost 7 bases; unmatched junction nucleotides: 12. Germline V gives CDR1 SEHNR, CDR2 FQNEAQ (reference sequence). This entry is derived from a study of OX40 agonist ivuxolimab in advanced cancers. Study results and caveats: Doses of 0.1 to 3.0 mg/kg were accompanied by clonal expansion of CD4+ and CD8+ blood T cells by week 6.

Libraries were prepared by immunoSEQ multiplex PCR; TCRdb keeps only in-frame clonotypes and omits some of them. This sample has tens of thousands of clones; roughly 80% occur once, and the top ten carry under 25%. The receptor was derived from an adult with an advanced solid tumor such as melanoma, head and neck, liver or kidney cancer. This sample comprised CD4+ or CD8+ T cells sorted from blood, obtained in a trial of the OX40 agonist ivuxolimab. This sequence joins TRBV7-9 and TRBJ1-2; 7 bases agree with TRBD1. The CDR3 DNA is TGTGCCAGCAGCTCTATCCGGGACAGTCGTTCTGGCTACACCTTC. Translated, it gives CASSSIRDSRSGYTF.